This T cell receptor (beta chain) derives from a study of response to subunit inactivated influenza vaccine. Overall study results and limits: Every seasonal influenza vaccination brings in few new T cells, the authors suggested.

This clonotype appeared a few times. No antigen is known for it. The germline V and J ends were trimmed by 4 bases and 4 bases, with 11 bases remaining between them. Germline V lookup: CDR1 SGHKS, CDR2 YYEKEE (reference sequence). The CDR3 length is 14 residues. TCRdb recomputed calls from the RT-PCR reads with MiXCR, one row per CDR3 protein. The table includes 500,000 to 600,000 distinct CDR3 sequences, less than 15% detected once. This specimen was PBMCs from blood, taken 11 to 12 days after vaccination. The sequence was collected from a man over 45 who received an inactivated influenza vaccine. V and J are TRBV5-5 and TRBJ2-2; D call uncertain. This CDR3 is CASSLPGLTGELFF. CDR3 coding DNA: TGTGCCAGCAGCCTACCTGGGCTCACCGGGGAGCTGTTTTTT.